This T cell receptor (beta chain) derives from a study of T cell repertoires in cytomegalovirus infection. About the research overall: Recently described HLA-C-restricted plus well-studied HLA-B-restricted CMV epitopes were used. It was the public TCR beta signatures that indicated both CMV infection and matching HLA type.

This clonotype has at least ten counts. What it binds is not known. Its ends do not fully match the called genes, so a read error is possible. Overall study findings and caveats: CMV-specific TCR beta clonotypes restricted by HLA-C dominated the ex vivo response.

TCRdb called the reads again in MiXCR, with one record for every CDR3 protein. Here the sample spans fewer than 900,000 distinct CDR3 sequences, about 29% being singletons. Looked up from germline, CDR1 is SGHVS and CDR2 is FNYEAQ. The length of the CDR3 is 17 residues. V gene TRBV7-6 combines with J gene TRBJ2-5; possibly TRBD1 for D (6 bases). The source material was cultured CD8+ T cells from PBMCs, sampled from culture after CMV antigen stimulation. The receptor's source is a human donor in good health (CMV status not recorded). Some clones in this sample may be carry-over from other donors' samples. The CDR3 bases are TGTGCTAGCAGCTTAGGGGCTTACAGGGCCGAGGGGGAGACCCAGTACTTC. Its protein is CASSLGAYRAEGETQYF.